Sequencing of this T cell receptor (beta chain) was carried out in a study of blood T cell repertoires in COVID-19. Per the authors' pipeline: From reference gene primer amplification, estimates of nucleated cell counts were derived. Assay: immunoSEQ multiplex PCR; the TCRdb copy retains only in-frame clones and omits some. Clonal size and the V and J genes are those of that table, whereas D and trimming came from the DNA. The repertoire holds approximately 150,000 clones, with 80% to 90% as singletons. The length of the CDR3 is 16 residues. The germline V and J ends were trimmed by 5 bases and 4 bases, with 20 bases remaining between them. The germline V gene encodes CDR1 MNHEY and CDR2 SMNVEV (reference sequence).

The sequenced sample was peripheral blood. The chain uses TRBV27 and TRBJ2-5, with a tentative D call TRBD2 (5 bases). This sequence originates from a man younger than 35 with COVID-19, enrolled during active disease. The CDR3 DNA sequence: TGTGCCAGCAGTCCCCGGGAACCCCGGTGGGGAGAGACCCAGTACTTC. It encodes CASSPREPRWGETQYF.